This is a list of T cell receptor beta chains from one sample in a study of shared clonotypes between healthy human individuals. Clones were sequenced by immunoSEQ multiplex PCR, and TCRdb holds only the in-frame ones, with some missing. The sample contains about 560,000 clones, roughly 79% of which appear only once. Sequencing used PBMCs. These receptors all come from a woman between 40 and 50 years old in good health. Some clones in this sample may be carry-over from other donors' samples. The conserved cysteine and the conserved F or W are not part of the CDR3 here. Where a row states a size, it is once, few, many or the class of an expanded clone; other rows omit it.

v_call | clone_size | cdr3_aa
TRBV13 | once | ASSPGASWGTDTQY
TRBV5-4 | - | ASSSGANVLT
TRBV2 | - | ASNFRGSSEKLF
TRBV19 | - | ASSFPRGNTEAF
TRBV30 | - | AWSVGVGENYEQY
TRBV11-2 | - | ASSLRGGLNEKLF
TRBV18 | - | ASSPSLGVQETQY
TRBV19 | - | ASSIGADQPQH
TRBV4-3 | few | ASSLYLPTSGGGYEQY
TRBV6-4 | many | ASRADSYNYGYT
TRBV20-1 | - | SARTLETQY
TRBV7-2 | - | ASSLEEGANTEAF
TRBV7-7 | - | ASSYRLNEKLF
TRBV4-3 | few | ASSQNGGIAKNIQY
TRBV6-1 | few | ASSEGTGSSYEQY
TRBV7-2 | - | ASSAHPLYTDTQY
TRBV5-1 | - | ASSVTSGSGTGELF
TRBV5-1 | - | ASTFPSTDTQY
TRBV14 | - | ASSQRTGTGGVEQY
TRBV27 | - | ASSLERRFESSGANVLT
TRBV28 | - | ASGGPQH
TRBV4-1 | - | ASSQGQGVSYEQY
TRBV5-5 | - | ASSLVQGSGANVLT
TRBV28 | - | ASSLYGGGYT
TRBV2 | - | ASSHSSPYEQY
TRBV4-3 | - | ASSPTFRRRNEQF
TRBV28 | many | ATLRGEGEQY
TRBV11-3 | - | ASSPLAGGFHEQF
TRBV5-8 | once | ASSFRGGYTEAF
TRBV7-9 | - | ANTGTANTGELF
TRBV7-9 | few | ASSFLRGPKNTEAF
TRBV19 | - | ASSPRDGLDSYEQY
TRBV7-7 | - | ASSRDSHTGELF
TRBV30 | - | AWSVRTGGGNQPQH
TRBV7-8 | - | ASSSDRGRSTDTQY
TRBV4-1 | - | ASGGHSGEQF
TRBV7-2 | - | ASSLEAGARETQY
TRBV7-8 | - | ASFLRYSPYEQY
TRBV7-9 | - | ASSLVGEWVDEQF
TRBV7-6 | - | ASRAASTDTRY
TRBV10-1 | - | ASSEGVQETQY
TRBV28 | once | ASQGRLAGEQY